This TCR beta chain is drawn from a study of HIV-infected patients and healthy controls. TCRdb redid the calling of the 5' RACE reads with MiXCR, one entry per CDR3 protein. Of almost 65,000 distinct CDR3 sequences in the sample, under 25% were seen once. V lost 2 bases, J lost 0 bases, and 12 bases lay in between. CDR1 and CDR2 from the germline V gene are SGHRS and YFSETQ. The CDR3 length is 16 residues. Sample: CD4+ T cells from blood. V is TRBV5-1 and J is TRBJ1-3; D gene ambiguous. This TCR was recovered from a human donor in good health. This CDR3 reads CASSLGQAASGNTIYF. The CDR3, as DNA: TGCGCCAGCAGCTTAGGTCAGGCGGCCTCTGGAAACACCATATATTTT.